This TCR beta chain was retrieved from a study of graft-versus-host responses after intestinal transplantation. Across the whole study: Each recipient received a multivisceral, liver-intestinal, or isolated intestinal graft. Each patient got anti-thymocyte globulin induction, then tacrolimus and steroids for roughly 3 years. General observations from the study: There was an association between peak levels of circulating GvH clones and early post-transplant HvG declines. Across patients carrying graft-donor T cell macrochimerism, allografts held high graft-versus-host to host-versus-graft clonal ratios.

Clones were read by immunoSEQ multiplex PCR, and TCRdb kept only the in-frame ones, dropping some. The sample lists under 30,000 clones, more than 90% seen once, with less than 2% in the top ten. Trimming removed 6 bases from V and 1 base from J, with 13 bases in between. The CDR3 covers 15 residues. Per the germline V gene, CDR1 is MDHEN and CDR2 is SYDVKM. About this clone itself: The antigen remains unidentified.

The TCR was taken from a human patient who received an intestinal transplant, so some T cells may come from the graft donor. This specimen consisted of PBMCs, obtained roughly 38 days after intestinal transplant. The rearrangement joins TRBV28 to TRBJ1-5; a weak D match, TRBD1 (5 bases). The CDR3 spells CASSPGWGSNQPQHF. The CDR3 DNA reads TGTGCCAGCAGCCCCGGGTGGGGGAGCAATCAGCCCCAGCATTTT.